This T cell receptor (beta chain) was sequenced for a study of shared clonotypes between healthy human individuals. Original processing methods: From ImmunoSEQ came sequences covering only the junction and carrying no quality scores, so filtering differed. Measured with immunoSEQ multiplex PCR; TCRdb has only the in-frame clones, and not every one. Clonal size and the V and J genes are those of that table, whereas D and trimming came from the DNA. The top ten clones hold roughly 0.65% of a sample with about 990,000 clones, 70% to 80% of them seen once. The CDR3 has 13 amino acids. Germline V gives CDR1 SGHTA, CDR2 FQGNSA. Between the trimmed V and J ends, which lost 5 bases and 6 bases, there was a span of 14 bases. The study separated CD4+ cells into CD45RA+ naive and CD45RA-negative memory subsets.

The specimen sequenced was memory CD4+ T cells from PBMCs. This sample's subset: CD45RA-negative fraction. The V gene is TRBV7-2, the J gene TRBJ2-7; the D gene is possibly TRBD2 (7 bases). The origin of this receptor is a man in his late teens or twenties in good health. Some clones in this sample may be carry-over from other donors' samples. The CDR3 DNA reads TGTGCCAGCAGCGGGGGGCGCGGGGGCGAGCAGTACTTC. Its protein product is CASSGGRGGEQYF.